The clone carrying this TCR beta chain was seen only a few times. The antigen is undetermined. This sample was taken from a study of shared clonotypes between healthy human individuals. Some clones are missing from TCRdb's copy, which holds only in-frame ones; the method was immunoSEQ multiplex PCR. The sample gives about 1 million clones, about 75% of which show up once; 1.2% to 1.5% is in the top ten. The germline V gene encodes CDR1 SNHLY and CDR2 FYNNEI. The CDR3 covers 14 residues. Trimming took 8 bases from V and 1 from J; bases not matched to a gene: 5. Study observations and caveats: Investigators expected sequencing depth to affect clonotype sharing among donors.

J is TRBJ1-1 and V is TRBV2; TRBD1 agrees at 9 bases. This sequence was found in a man younger than 35 in good health. Input material: memory CD4+ T cells sorted from blood. Subset of the sample: CD45RA-negative fraction. Written as DNA, the CDR3 is TGTGCCAGCCGATACAGGGGGCAGAACACTGAAGCTTTCTTT. Its protein product is CASRYRGQNTEAFF.